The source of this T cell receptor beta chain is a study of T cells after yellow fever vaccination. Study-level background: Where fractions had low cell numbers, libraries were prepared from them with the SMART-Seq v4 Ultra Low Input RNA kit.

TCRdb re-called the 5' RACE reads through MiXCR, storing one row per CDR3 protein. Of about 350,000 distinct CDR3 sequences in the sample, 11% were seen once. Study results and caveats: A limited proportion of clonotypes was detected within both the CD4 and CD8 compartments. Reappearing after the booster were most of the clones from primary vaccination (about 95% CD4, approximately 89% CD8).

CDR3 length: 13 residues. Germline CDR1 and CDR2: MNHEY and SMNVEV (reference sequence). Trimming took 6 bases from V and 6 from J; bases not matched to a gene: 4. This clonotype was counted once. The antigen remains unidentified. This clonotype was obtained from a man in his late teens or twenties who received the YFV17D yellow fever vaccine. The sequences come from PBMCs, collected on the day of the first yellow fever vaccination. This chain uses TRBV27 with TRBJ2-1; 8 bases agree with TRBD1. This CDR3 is CASRVQGGNEQFF. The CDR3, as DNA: TGTGCCAGCAGGGTACAGGGGGGCAATGAGCAGTTCTTC.